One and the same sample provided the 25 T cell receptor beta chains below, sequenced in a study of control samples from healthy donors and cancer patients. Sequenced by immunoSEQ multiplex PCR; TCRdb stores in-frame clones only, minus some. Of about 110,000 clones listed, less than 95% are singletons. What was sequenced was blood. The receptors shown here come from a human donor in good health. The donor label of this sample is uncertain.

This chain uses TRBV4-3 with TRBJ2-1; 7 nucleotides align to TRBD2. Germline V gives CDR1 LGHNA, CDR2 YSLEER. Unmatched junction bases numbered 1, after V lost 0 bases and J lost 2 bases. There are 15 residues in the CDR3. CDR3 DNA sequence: TGCGCCAGCAGCCAAGAAGCGGGACCCTACAATGAGCAGTTCTTC. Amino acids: CASSQEAGPYNEQFF.

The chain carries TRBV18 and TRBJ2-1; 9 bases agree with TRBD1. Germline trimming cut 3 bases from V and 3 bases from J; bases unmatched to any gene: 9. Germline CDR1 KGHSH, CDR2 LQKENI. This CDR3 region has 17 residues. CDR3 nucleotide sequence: TGTGCCAGCTCACCGCCAGAATGGACAGGGGTCTACAATGAGCAGTTCTTC. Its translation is CASSPPEWTGVYNEQFF.

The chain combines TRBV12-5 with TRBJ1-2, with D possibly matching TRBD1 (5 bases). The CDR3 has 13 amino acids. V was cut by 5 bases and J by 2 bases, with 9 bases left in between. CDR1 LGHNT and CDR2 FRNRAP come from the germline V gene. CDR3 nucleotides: TGTGCTAGTGGTCTAGGGGACAACTATGGCTACACCTTC. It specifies CASGLGDNYGYTF. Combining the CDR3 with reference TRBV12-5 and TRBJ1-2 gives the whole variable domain DARVTQTPRHKVTEMGQEVTMRCQPILGHNTVFWYRQTMMQGLELLAYFRNRAPLDDSGMPKDRFSAEMPDATLATLKIQPSEPRDSAVYFCASGLGDNYGYTFGSGTRLTVV.

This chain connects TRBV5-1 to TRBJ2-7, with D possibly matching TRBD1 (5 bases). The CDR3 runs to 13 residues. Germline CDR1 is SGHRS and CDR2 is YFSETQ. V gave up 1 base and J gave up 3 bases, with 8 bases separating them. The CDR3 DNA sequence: TGCGCCAGCAGCTTGTCAGGGTACTACGAGCAGTACTTC. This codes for CASSLSGYYEQYF.

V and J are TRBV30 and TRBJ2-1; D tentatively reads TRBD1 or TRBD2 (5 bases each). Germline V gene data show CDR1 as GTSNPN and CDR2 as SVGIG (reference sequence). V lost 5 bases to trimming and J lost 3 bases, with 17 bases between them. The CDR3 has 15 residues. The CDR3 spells CAWALAGAGYNEQFF. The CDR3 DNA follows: TGTGCCTGGGCCCTCGCCGGGGCTGGCTACAATGAGCAGTTCTTC.

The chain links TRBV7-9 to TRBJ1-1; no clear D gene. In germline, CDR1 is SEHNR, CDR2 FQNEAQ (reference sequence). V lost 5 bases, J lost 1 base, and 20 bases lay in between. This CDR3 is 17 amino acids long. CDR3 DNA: TGTGCCAGCAGCCCGTCCCTGATCCGACTCGAGAACACTGAAGCTTTCTTT. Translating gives CASSPSLIRLENTEAFF.

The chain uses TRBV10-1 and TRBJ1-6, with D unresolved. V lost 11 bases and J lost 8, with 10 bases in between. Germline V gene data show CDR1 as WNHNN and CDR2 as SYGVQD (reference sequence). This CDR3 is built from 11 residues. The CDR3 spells CAPRRDSPLHF. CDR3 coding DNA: TGCGCCCCGAGGAGGGATTCACCCCTCCACTTT.

The CDR3 protein is CASSLAGRAFF. In DNA form, the CDR3 reads TGTGCCAGCAGCTTAGCAGGTCGTGCTTTCTTT. The chain is built from TRBV7-2 and TRBJ1-1; D gene uncertain. The germline CDR1 and CDR2 sequences are SGHTA and FQGNSA. The CDR3 length is 11 residues. The V end was cut by 0 bases, the J end by 11 bases, with 7 bases between.

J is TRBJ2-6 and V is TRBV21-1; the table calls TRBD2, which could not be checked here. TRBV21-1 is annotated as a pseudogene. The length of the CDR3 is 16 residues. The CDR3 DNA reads TGTGCCAGCAGCGGACGGGAGGGCTCTGGGGCCAACGTCCTGACTTTC. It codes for CASSGREGSGANVLTF.

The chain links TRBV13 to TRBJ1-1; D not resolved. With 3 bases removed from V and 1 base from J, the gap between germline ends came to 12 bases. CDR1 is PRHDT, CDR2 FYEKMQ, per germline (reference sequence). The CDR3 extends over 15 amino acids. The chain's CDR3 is CASSFRTGKNTEAFF. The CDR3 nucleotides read TGTGCCAGCAGCTTCCGGACTGGGAAGAACACTGAAGCTTTCTTT.

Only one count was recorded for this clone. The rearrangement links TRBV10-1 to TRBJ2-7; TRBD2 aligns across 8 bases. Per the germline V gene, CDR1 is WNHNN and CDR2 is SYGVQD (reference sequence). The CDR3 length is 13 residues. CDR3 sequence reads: CAATTGGDYEQYV. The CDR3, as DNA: TGCGCTGCCACGACGGGGGGGGACTACGAGCAGTACGTC.

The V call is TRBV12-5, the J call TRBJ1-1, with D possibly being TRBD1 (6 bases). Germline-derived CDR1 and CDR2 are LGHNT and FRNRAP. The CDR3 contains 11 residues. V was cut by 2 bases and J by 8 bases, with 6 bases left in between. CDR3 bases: TGTGCTAGTGGTTTGACAGGGGAAGCTTTCTTT. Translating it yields CASGLTGEAFF.

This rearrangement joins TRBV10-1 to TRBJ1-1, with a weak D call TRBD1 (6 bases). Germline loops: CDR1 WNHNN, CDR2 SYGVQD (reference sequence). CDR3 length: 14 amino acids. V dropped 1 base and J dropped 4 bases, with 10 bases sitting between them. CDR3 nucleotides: TGCGCCAGCAGTGAGTTAGGGGGGGGCACTGAAGCTTTCTTT. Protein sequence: CASSELGGGTEAFF.

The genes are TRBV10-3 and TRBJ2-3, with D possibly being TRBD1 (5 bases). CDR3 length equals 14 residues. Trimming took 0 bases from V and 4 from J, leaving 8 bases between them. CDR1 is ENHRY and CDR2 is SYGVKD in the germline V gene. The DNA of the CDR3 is TGTGCCATCAGTGAGTCCTTGACAGCAGATACGCAGTATTTT. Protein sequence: CAISESLTADTQYF.

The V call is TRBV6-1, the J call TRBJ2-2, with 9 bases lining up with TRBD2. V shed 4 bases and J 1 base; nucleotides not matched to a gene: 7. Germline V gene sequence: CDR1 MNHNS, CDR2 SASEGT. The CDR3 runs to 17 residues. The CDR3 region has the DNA TGTGCCAGCAGTGTTCGGCAGACTAGCGGGAACACCGGGGAGCTGTTTTTT. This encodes CASSVRQTSGNTGELFF.

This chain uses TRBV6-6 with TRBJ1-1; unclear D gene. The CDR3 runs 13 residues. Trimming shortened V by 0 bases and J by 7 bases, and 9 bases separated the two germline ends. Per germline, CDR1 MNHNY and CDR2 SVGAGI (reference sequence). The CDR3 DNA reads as TGTGCCAGCAGTTACTCGAGAGGGATTGAAGCTTTCTTT. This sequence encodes CASSYSRGIEAFF.

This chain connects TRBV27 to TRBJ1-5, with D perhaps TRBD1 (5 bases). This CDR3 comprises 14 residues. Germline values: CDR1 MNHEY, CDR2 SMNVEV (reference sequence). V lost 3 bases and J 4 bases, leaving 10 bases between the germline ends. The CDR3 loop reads CASSFYGGNQPQHF. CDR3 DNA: TGTGCCAGCAGTTTCTACGGGGGGAATCAGCCCCAGCATTTT.

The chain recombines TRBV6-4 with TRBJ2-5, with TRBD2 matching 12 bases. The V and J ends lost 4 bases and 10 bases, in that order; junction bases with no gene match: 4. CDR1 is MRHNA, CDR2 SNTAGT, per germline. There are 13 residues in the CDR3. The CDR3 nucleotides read TGTGCCAGCAGTGTAACTAGCGGGGGGCTCCAGTACTTC. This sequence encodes CASSVTSGGLQYF.

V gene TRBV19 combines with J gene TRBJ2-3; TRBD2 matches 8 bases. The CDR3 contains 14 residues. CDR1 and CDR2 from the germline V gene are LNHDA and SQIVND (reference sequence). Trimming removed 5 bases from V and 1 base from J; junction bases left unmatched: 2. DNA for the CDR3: TGTGCCAGTAGTTATAGCGGGGGCACAGATACGCAGTATTTT. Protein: CASSYSGGTDTQYF.

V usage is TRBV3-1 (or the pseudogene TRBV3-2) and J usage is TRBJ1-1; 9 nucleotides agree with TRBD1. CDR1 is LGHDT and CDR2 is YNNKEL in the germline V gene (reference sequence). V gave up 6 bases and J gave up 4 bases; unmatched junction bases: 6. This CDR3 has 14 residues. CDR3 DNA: TGTGCCAGCAGACAGGGGGCTATCGGCACTGAAGCTTTCTTT. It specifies CASRQGAIGTEAFF.

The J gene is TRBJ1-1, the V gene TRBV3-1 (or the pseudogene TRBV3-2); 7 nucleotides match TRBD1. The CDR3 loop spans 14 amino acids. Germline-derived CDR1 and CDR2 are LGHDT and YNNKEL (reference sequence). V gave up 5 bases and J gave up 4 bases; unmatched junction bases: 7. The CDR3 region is CASSGGRGPTEAFF. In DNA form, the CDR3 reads TGTGCCAGCAGCGGGGGGAGGGGGCCCACTGAAGCTTTCTTT.

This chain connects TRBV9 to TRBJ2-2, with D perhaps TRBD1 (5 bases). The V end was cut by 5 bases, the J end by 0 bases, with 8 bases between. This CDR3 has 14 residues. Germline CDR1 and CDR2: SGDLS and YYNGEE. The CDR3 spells CASSTGPNTGELFF. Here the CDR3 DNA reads TGTGCCAGCAGTACAGGACCGAACACCGGGGAGCTGTTTTTT.

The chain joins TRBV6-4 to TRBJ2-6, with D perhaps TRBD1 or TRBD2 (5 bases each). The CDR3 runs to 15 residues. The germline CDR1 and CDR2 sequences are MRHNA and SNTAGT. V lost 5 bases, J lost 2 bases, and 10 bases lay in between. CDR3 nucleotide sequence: TGTGCCAGCAGTAACGAGGGGCCTGGGGCCAACGTCCTGACTTTC. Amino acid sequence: CASSNEGPGANVLTF.

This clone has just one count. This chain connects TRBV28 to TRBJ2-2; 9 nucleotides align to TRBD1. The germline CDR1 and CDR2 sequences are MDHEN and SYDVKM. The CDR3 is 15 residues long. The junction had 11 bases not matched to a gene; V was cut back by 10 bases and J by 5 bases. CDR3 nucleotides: TGTGCCACCCTAGACAGGGGGTTTGATACCGGGGAGCTGTTTTTT. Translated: CATLDRGFDTGELFF.

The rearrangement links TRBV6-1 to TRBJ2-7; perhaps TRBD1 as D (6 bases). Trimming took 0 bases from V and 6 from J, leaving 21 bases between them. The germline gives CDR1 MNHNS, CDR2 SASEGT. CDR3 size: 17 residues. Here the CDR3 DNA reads TGTGCCAGCAGTGAAGCCCTCGCAGGGGCTGGGTTTGGCGAGCAGTACGTC. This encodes CASSEALAGAGFGEQYV.